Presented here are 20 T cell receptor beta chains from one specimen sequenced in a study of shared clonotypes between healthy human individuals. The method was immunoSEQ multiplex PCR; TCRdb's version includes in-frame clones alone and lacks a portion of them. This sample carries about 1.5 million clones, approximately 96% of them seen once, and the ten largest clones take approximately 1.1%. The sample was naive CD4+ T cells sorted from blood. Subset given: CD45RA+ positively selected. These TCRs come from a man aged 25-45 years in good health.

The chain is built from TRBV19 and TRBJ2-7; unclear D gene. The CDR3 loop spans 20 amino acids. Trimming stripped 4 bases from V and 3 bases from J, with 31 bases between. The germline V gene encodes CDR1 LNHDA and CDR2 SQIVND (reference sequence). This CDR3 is CASSTLPGRKTFGPIYEQYF. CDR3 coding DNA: TGTGCCAGTAGTACACTTCCCGGAAGAAAGACGTTTGGACCGATCTACGAGCAGTACTTC.

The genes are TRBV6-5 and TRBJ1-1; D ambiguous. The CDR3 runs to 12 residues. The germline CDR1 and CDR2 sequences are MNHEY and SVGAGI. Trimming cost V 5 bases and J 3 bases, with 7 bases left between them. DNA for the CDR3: TGTGCCAGCAGTCGCATCGACACTGAAGCTTTCTTT. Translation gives CASSRIDTEAFF.

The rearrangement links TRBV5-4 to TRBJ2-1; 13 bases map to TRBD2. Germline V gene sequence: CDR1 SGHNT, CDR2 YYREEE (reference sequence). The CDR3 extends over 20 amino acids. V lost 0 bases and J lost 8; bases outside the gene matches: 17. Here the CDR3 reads CASSLAGLAGASALLDEQFF. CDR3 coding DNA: TGTGCCAGCAGCTTGGCCGGACTAGCGGGAGCGTCAGCCCTACTGGATGAGCAGTTCTTC.

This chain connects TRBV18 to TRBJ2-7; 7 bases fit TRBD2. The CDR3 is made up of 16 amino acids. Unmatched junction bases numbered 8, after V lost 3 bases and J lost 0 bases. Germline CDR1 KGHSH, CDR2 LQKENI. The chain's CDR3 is CASSPNGAGVSYEQYF. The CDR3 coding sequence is TGTGCCAGCTCACCTAACGGGGCGGGAGTCTCCTACGAGCAGTACTTC.

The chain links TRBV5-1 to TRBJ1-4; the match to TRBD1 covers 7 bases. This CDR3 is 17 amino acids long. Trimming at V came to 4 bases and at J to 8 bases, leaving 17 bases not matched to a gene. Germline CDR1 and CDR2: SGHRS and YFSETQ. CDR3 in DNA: TGCGCCAGCAGCACCCGGGACATATCCTGCAGGGGGGAAAAACTGTTTTTT. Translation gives CASSTRDISCRGEKLFF.

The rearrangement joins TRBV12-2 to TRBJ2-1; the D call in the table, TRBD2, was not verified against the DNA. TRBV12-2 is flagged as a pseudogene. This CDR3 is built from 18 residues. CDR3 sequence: CASRLVELAESSYNEQFF. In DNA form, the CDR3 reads TGTGCAAGTCGCTTAGTGGAACTAGCGGAGAGCTCCTACAATGAGCAGTTCTTC.

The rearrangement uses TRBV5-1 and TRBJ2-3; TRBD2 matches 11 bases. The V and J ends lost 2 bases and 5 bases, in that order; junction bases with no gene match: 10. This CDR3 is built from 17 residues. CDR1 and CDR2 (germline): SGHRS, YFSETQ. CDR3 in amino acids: CASSLTLLAGEKDTQYF. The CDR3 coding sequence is TGCGCCAGCAGCTTAACCCTACTAGCGGGAGAAAAAGATACGCAGTATTTT.

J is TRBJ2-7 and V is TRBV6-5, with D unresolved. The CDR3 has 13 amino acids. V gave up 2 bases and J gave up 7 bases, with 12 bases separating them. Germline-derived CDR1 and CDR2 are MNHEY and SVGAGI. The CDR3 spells CASSYVDLGEQYF. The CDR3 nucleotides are TGTGCCAGCAGTTACGTGGATCTAGGGGAGCAGTACTTC.

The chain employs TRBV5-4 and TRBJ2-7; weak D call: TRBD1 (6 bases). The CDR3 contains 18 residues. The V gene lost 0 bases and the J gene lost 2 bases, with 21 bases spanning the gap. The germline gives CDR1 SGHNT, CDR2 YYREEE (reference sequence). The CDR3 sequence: CASSLGLRLGAQAYEQYF. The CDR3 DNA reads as TGTGCCAGCAGCTTGGGCCTTCGTTTGGGGGCGCAGGCCTACGAGCAGTACTTC.

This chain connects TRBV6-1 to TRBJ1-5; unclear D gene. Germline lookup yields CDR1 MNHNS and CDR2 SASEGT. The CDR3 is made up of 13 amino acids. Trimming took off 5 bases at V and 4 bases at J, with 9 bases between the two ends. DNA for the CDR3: TGTGCCAGCAGTCGGACGGATAATCAGCCCCAGCATTTT. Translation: CASSRTDNQPQHF.

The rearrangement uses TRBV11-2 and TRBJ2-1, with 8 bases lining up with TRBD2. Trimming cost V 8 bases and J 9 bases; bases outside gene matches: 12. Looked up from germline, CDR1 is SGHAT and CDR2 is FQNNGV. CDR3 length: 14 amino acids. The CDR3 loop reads CASESGRELSEQFF. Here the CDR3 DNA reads TGTGCCAGCGAGTCCGGGAGGGAGTTGAGTGAGCAGTTCTTC.

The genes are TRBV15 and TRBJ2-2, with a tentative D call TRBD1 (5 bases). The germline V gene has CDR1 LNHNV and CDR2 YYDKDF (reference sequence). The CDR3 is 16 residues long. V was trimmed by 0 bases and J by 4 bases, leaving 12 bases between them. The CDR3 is CATSRDGPGLTGELFF. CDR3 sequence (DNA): TGTGCCACCAGCAGAGATGGTCCAGGGCTCACCGGGGAGCTGTTTTTT.

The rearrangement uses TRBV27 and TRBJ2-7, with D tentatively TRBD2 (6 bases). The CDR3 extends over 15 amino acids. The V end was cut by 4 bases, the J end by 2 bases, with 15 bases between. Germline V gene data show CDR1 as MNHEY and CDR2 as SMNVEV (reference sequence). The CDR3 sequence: CASSSPGLGTYEQYF. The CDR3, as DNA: TGTGCCAGCAGTTCTCCGGGACTCGGAACCTACGAGCAGTACTTC.

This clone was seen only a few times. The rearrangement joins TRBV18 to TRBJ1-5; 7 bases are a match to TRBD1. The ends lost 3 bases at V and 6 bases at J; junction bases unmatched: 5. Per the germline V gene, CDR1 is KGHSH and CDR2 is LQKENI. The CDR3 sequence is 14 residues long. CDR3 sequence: CASSPTGQLQPQHF. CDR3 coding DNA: TGTGCCAGCTCACCCACGGGACAGCTTCAGCCCCAGCATTTT.

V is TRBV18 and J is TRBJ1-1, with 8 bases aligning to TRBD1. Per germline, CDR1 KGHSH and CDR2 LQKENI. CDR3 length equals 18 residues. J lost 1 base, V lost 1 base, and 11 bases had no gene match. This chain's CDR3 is CASSPLPTSGTGNTEAFF. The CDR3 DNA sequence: TGTGCCAGCTCACCACTACCAACATCCGGGACAGGGAACACTGAAGCTTTCTTT. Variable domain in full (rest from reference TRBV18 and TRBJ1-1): NAGVMQNPRHLVRRRGQEARLRCSPMKGHSHVYWYRQLPEEGLKFMVYLQKENIIDESGMPKERFSAEFPKEGPSILRIQQVVRGDSAAYFCASSPLPTSGTGNTEAFFGQGTRLTVV.

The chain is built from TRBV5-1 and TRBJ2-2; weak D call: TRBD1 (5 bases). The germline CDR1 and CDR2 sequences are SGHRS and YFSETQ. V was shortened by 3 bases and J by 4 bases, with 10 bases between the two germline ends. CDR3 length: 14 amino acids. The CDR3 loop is CASSSTDFTGELFF. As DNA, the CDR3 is TGCGCCAGCAGCTCGACAGACTTCACCGGGGAGCTGTTTTTT.

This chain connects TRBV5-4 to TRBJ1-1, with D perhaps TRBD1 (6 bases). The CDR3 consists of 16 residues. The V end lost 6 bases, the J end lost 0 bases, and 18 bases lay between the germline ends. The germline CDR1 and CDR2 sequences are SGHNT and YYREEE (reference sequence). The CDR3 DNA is TGTGCCAGCATAGAGGGGGGCGCAGGGGTGAACACTGAAGCTTTCTTT. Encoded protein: CASIEGGAGVNTEAFF.

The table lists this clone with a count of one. The chain's CDR3 is CASSLFPRDEQFF. The DNA of the CDR3 is TGTGCCAGCAGTTTATTCCCCCGGGATGAGCAGTTCTTC. The V and J genes are TRBV28 and TRBJ2-1; D gene unclear. V gave up 1 base and J gave up 8 bases, with 9 bases separating them. CDR1 and CDR2 from the germline V gene are MDHEN and SYDVKM. This CDR3 is 13 amino acids long.

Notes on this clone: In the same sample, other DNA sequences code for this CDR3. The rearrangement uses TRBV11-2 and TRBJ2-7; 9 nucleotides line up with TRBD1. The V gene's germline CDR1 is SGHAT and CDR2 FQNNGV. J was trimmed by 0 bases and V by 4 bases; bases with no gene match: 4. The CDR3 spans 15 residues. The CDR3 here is CASSSWDRASYEQYF. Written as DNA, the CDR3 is TGTGCCAGCAGCTCCTGGGACAGGGCCTCCTACGAGCAGTACTTC. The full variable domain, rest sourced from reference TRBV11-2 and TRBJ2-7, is EAGVAQSPRYKIIEKRQSVAFWCNPISGHATLYWYQQILGQGPKLLIQFQNNGVVDDSQLPKDRFSAERLKGVDSTLKIQPAKLEDSAVYLCASSSWDRASYEQYFGPGTRLTVT.

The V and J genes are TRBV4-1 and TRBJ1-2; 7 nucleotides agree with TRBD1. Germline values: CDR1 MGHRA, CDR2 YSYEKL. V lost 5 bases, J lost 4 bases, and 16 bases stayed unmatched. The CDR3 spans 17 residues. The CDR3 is CASSSADDRADIYGYTF. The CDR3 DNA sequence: TGCGCCAGCAGCTCGGCAGATGACAGGGCCGATATCTATGGCTACACCTTC.